This T cell receptor (beta chain) comes out of a study of a mutant IDH1 vaccine in newly diagnosed glioma. Study-wide background: Commencement of vaccination occurred 4-6 weeks following radiotherapy alone, or concurrently with temozolomide cycles.

There are 11 residues in the CDR3. V gave up 1 base and J gave up 15 bases, with 10 bases separating them. Germline V gene sequence: CDR1 SGHTS, CDR2 YDEGEE. Assay: immunoSEQ multiplex PCR; the TCRdb copy retains only in-frame clones and omits some. The sample carries 20,000 to 25,000 clones, about 80% recorded once. Remarks on this clone: Its antigen is currently unknown.

Indicated time point: week 11, during vaccination. All doses held 300 ug of mutant IDH1 20-mer peptide, with topical imiquimod. The clonotype comes from a middle-aged man with glioma. V and J are TRBV5-8 and TRBJ1-4; D unclear. Source: PBMCs, taken from a glioma patient whose treatment included an IDH1 peptide vaccine. CDR3 DNA sequence: TGTGCCAGCAGCTTGCTCTCGGGAGTGTTTTTT. Its protein is CASSLLSGVFF.